The next 14 T cell receptor beta chains were all read from a single sample in a study of cytomegalovirus exposure and HLA in healthy donors. The PCR used 60 Vbeta and 13 Jbeta primers. Sequencing used immunoSEQ multiplex PCR; TCRdb keeps in-frame clones, though not all of them. The sample lists 310,000 or so clones; around nine tenths were seen once. The sequencing input was PBMCs. The receptors stem from a woman younger than 30 in good health and CMV-seronegative.

The rearrangement joins TRBV6-1 to TRBJ1-4; D perhaps matches TRBD1 (6 bases). This CDR3 is built from 15 residues. V was trimmed by 8 bases and J by 7 bases, leaving 20 bases between them. Germline values: CDR1 MNHNS, CDR2 SASEGT. CDR3 residues: CASHRDTGEGEKLFF. The CDR3 DNA is TGTGCCAGCCACCGGGACACAGGCGAAGGTGAAAAACTGTTTTTT.

V is TRBV7-9 and J is TRBJ1-6; TRBD1 might be the D (6 bases). The germline V gene encodes CDR1 SEHNR and CDR2 FQNEAQ (reference sequence). There are 15 residues in the CDR3. V was shortened by 6 bases and J by 8 bases, with 17 bases between the two germline ends. The CDR3 nucleotides read TGTGCCAGCAGTCCTGGGTACAGGGTAGATTCACCCCTCCACTTT. It specifies CASSPGYRVDSPLHF.

The chain uses TRBV6-6 and TRBJ1-1; TRBD1 matches 8 bases. This CDR3 spans 16 amino acids. Germline CDR1 and CDR2: MNHNY and SVGAGI (reference sequence). The V segment lost 0 bases and the J segment 4 bases; nucleotides outside the gene matches: 7. The CDR3 sequence is CASSYSAGQGGTEAFF. DNA for the CDR3: TGTGCCAGCAGTTACTCGGCCGGACAGGGAGGCACTGAAGCTTTCTTT.

This clone has only one observation. V and J are TRBV9 and TRBJ2-3, with 8 bases that match TRBD2. Trimming took 6 bases from V and 7 from J; bases not matched to a gene: 10. This CDR3 spans 14 amino acids. The germline V gene has CDR1 SGDLS and CDR2 YYNGEE. The CDR3 DNA reads TGTGCCAGCACTCCGACGGGAGGGGGTAATACGCAGTATTTT. It is translated as CASTPTGGGNTQYF.

The V gene is TRBV5-1, the J gene TRBJ2-5; D perhaps matches TRBD1 (6 bases). The last part of the DNA fits TRBJ2-7 better; the J call may be wrong. CDR3 length: 14 residues. CDR1 and CDR2 from the germline V gene are SGHRS and YFSETQ. CDR3 nucleotides: TGCGCCAGCAGCTTGGAGGGGGATCGGTACGAGCAGTACTTC. Residues: CASSLEGDRYEQYF.

CDR3 region: CASSDSQSPLHF. DNA for the CDR3: TGTGCCAGCAGCGACAGTCAATCACCCCTCCACTTT. The chain carries TRBV7-6 and TRBJ1-6; the D gene is possibly TRBD1 (5 bases). Germline CDR1 and CDR2: SGHVS and FNYEAQ. Trimming took 5 bases from V and 10 from J, leaving 9 bases between them. This CDR3 is 12 amino acids long.

This chain links TRBV2 with TRBJ2-3; 12 positions agree with TRBD2. CDR3 size: 13 residues. Losses at the gene ends were 11 bases for V and 5 bases for J; bases not matched to a gene: 5. Germline V gene lookup returns CDR1 SNHLY and CDR2 FYNNEI. Here the CDR3 reads CARTSGGQDTQYF. The CDR3 DNA reads as TGTGCCCGAACTAGCGGGGGGCAAGATACGCAGTATTTT.

This clone came up once. CDR3 sequence (DNA): TGTGCCAGCAGCAGTCACAGGGGGCTGGGGCTGGGCTCACCCCTCCACTTT. Translating it yields CASSSHRGLGLGSPLHF. The chain has TRBV21-1 and TRBJ1-6; TRBD1 is taken as the D call from the table, unchecked against the DNA. TRBV21-1 corresponds to a pseudogene. This CDR3 contains 17 residues.

This rearrangement joins TRBV30 to TRBJ2-2; a possible D gene is TRBD2 (6 bases). V dropped 4 bases and J dropped 2 bases, with 11 bases sitting between them. Germline lookup yields CDR1 GTSNPN and CDR2 SVGIG (reference sequence). The CDR3 totals 14 residues. CDR3: CAWMAGTNTGELFF. The CDR3 DNA reads as TGTGCCTGGATGGCGGGAACAAACACCGGGGAGCTGTTTTTT.

V usage is TRBV6-6 and J usage is TRBJ2-3; possibly TRBD2 for D (6 bases). Germline assignment: CDR1 MNHNY and CDR2 SVGAGI (reference sequence). V dropped 6 bases and J dropped 7 bases, with 17 bases sitting between them. This CDR3 is 14 amino acids long. The CDR3 DNA sequence: TGTGCCAGCAGCGCGGGACTTACCCCTTATACGCAGTATTTT. This encodes CASSAGLTPYTQYF.

The V gene is TRBV7-9, the J gene TRBJ2-4; D uncertain. V was clipped by 8 bases and J by 3 bases, with 11 bases between them. Germline CDR1 and CDR2: SEHNR and FQNEAQ (reference sequence). This CDR3 region has 13 residues. The CDR3 DNA sequence: TGTGCCAGCGCCGGAGATGGCAAAAACATTCAGTACTTC. Translation: CASAGDGKNIQYF.

A word on this clone: The sample carries other DNA sequences with the same CDR3. The CDR3 region is CASSPGQYTGELFF. The CDR3 DNA reads as TGTGCCAGCTCACCTGGACAGTACACCGGGGAGCTGTTTTTT. This chain uses TRBV18 with TRBJ2-2, with D possibly TRBD1 on 6 matching bases. Trimming took 3 bases from V and 3 from J, leaving 8 bases between them. The CDR3 length is 14 residues. Germline values: CDR1 KGHSH, CDR2 LQKENI.

The chain joins TRBV27 to TRBJ2-7; D call uncertain. Germline V gene lookup returns CDR1 MNHEY and CDR2 SMNVEV (reference sequence). The CDR3 contains 16 residues. V lost 7 bases and J 5 bases, leaving 24 bases between the germline ends. The chain's CDR3 is CASKLSSARGIDEQYF. The CDR3 nucleotides read TGTGCCAGCAAACTATCGTCCGCCAGAGGCATAGACGAGCAGTACTTC.

The J gene is TRBJ2-1, the V gene TRBV5-4; 13 nucleotides match TRBD2. Germline V gives CDR1 SGHNT, CDR2 YYREEE (reference sequence). V dropped 1 base and J dropped 7; count of bases not matched to a gene: 2. CDR3 size: 15 residues. The CDR3 bases are TGTGCCAGCAGCTTGACTAGCGGGGGGGCGAATGAGCAGTTCTTC. The encoded protein is CASSLTSGGANEQFF.